Following are 7 T cell receptor beta chains from one sample sequenced in a study of T cell repertoires in cytomegalovirus infection. No antigen has been assigned to these receptors. One entry per CDR3 protein, called by TCRdb with MiXCR from the reads. This sample has about 830,000 distinct CDR3 sequences, with roughly 33% found just once. Material: cultured CD8+ T cells from PBMCs, obtained from culture after CMV antigen stimulation. All receptors come from a human donor in good health (CMV status not recorded). Some clones in this sample may be carry-over from other donors' samples.

The chain employs TRBV20-1 and TRBJ2-7, with 8 bases aligning to TRBD1. In germline, CDR1 is DFQATT, CDR2 SNEGSKA (reference sequence). The CDR3 totals 13 residues. The V gene end was trimmed by 2 bases and the J gene end by 2 bases; junction bases not matched to a gene: 2. The CDR3 DNA reads TGCAGTGCTAGAACGGACAGGGCCTACGAGCAGTACGTC. The encoded protein is CSARTDRAYEQYV.

V is TRBV24-1 and J is TRBJ2-5; possible D gene TRBD1, 5 bases. CDR3 size: 15 residues. Germline-derived CDR1 and CDR2 are KGHDR and SFDVKD. Between the trimmed V and J ends, which lost 2 bases and 0 bases, there was a span of 9 bases. In DNA form, the CDR3 reads TGTGCCACCAGTGATTGGGGCAGGGACCAAGAGACCCAGTACTTC. It is translated as CATSDWGRDQETQYF.

The rearrangement links TRBV7-2 to TRBJ2-5; TRBD2 agrees at 7 bases. V shed 5 bases, J shed 3 bases, and the junction held 18 bases outside the gene matches. The germline V gene encodes CDR1 SGHTA and CDR2 FQGNSA. The CDR3 has 18 amino acids. CDR3 coding DNA: TGTGCCAGCAGCCCAAAAAACCCCGGACTAGGTGACGAAGAGACCCAGTACTTC. Protein: CASSPKNPGLGDEETQYF.

The chain carries TRBV7-2 and TRBJ2-3; TRBD1 might be the D (6 bases). Trimming stripped 1 base from V and 3 bases from J, with 14 bases between. The CDR3 length is 16 residues. The V gene's germline CDR1 is SGHTA and CDR2 FQGNSA. Here the CDR3 DNA reads TGTGCCAGCAGCTTAGACTTTGGGGGCAGGACAGATACGCAGTATTTT. It specifies CASSLDFGGRTDTQYF.

This clonotype was counted between two and nine times. One junction end does not reproduce the germline sequence, and a read error may be involved. This chain joins TRBV4-3 and TRBJ1-2; 8 bases are a match to TRBD1. The CDR3 totals 16 residues. Germline assignment: CDR1 LGHNA and CDR2 YSLEER. As DNA, the CDR3 is TGCGCCAGCAGCCAAGGTGCGGGGACAGGTAACAATGGCTACACCTTC. This translates into CASSQGAGTGNNGYTF.

This chain joins TRBV12-3 or TRBV12-4 and TRBJ2-3; perhaps TRBD1 as D (6 bases). The CDR3 is made up of 13 amino acids. V lost 5 bases, J lost 3 bases, and 9 bases lay in between. The DNA of the CDR3 is TGTGCCAGCAGTCCAGGGGAAACAGATACGCAGTATTTT. Its protein product is CASSPGETDTQYF.

The V gene is TRBV10-3, the J gene TRBJ1-4; D call uncertain. Germline values: CDR1 ENHRY, CDR2 SYGVKD. The CDR3 has 14 amino acids. Trimming stripped 4 bases from V and 4 bases from J, with 10 bases between. Here the CDR3 DNA reads TGTGCCATCAGTGGGCAGGTTAATAATGAAAAACTGTTTTTT. It specifies CAISGQVNNEKLFF.